A selection of T cell receptor beta chains follows, all from one sample in a study of blood T cells in healthy people across ages. One entry per CDR3 protein, called by TCRdb with MiXCR from the 5' RACE reads. Among 650,000 to 1,000,000 distinct CDR3 sequences, around 36% were seen once, and the ten largest hold 10% to 15%. Material for sequencing was blood. The receptors here all came from a man aged 18-30 years in good health. Both conserved end residues are part of each CDR3. Fields, in order: D gene, CDR3 length, V gene, J gene, clone size, CDR3 DNA, CDR3 protein. A D gene is named only where the DNA matches it firmly. Only some rows state a clone size, as once, few, many or a class for expanded clones.

d_gene: TRBD1; len: 15; v_gene: TRBV20-1; j_gene: TRBJ1-5; abundance: .; CDR3nt: TGCAGTGCTAGAGATCGGGGACAGGGCTCTGCGCCCCAGCATTTT; CDR3aa: CSARDRGQGSAPQHF
d_gene: .; len: 12; v_gene: TRBV12-3/TRBV12-4; j_gene: TRBJ1-5; abundance: few; CDR3nt: TGTGCCAGCAGTTTAACTCTTTCGCCCCAGCATTTT; CDR3aa: CASSLTLSPQHF
d_gene: .; len: 13; v_gene: TRBV28; j_gene: TRBJ1-2; abundance: .; CDR3nt: TGTGCCAGCAGTTTTGGCGTATCGGTAGGCTACACCTTC; CDR3aa: CASSFGVSVGYTF
d_gene: TRBD1; len: 13; v_gene: TRBV25-1; j_gene: TRBJ1-2; abundance: many; CDR3nt: TGTGCCAGTCAAGAACAGGGGAACTATGGCTACACCTTC; CDR3aa: CASQEQGNYGYTF
d_gene: TRBD1; len: 14; v_gene: TRBV10-3; j_gene: TRBJ1-4; abundance: .; CDR3nt: TGTGCCATCAGGGACAGGGCAACTAATGAAAAACTGTTTTTT; CDR3aa: CAIRDRATNEKLFF
d_gene: TRBD2; len: 18; v_gene: TRBV4-3; j_gene: TRBJ2-1; abundance: few; CDR3nt: TGCGCCAGCAGCCAAGATCAATGGTGGGGAGGGACCTACAATGAGCAGTTCTTC; CDR3aa: CASSQDQWWGGTYNEQFF
d_gene: .; len: 14; v_gene: TRBV5-1; j_gene: TRBJ2-5; abundance: many; CDR3nt: TGCGCCAGCAGGGTCGGGCAGAGTCAAGAGACCCAGTACTTC; CDR3aa: CASRVGQSQETQYF
d_gene: .; len: 13; v_gene: TRBV4-3; j_gene: TRBJ2-1; abundance: .; CDR3nt: TGCGCCAGCAGCCAAGCGCGGGCCCGGGAGCAGTTCTTC; CDR3aa: CASSQARAREQFF
d_gene: .; len: 13; v_gene: TRBV29-1; j_gene: TRBJ2-1; abundance: .; CDR3nt: TGCAGCGCCCCGGCTCCGGTCCAGGCTGAGCAGTTCTTC; CDR3aa: CSAPAPVQAEQFF
d_gene: TRBD2; len: 17; v_gene: TRBV5-5; j_gene: TRBJ2-3; abundance: few; CDR3nt: TGTGCCAGCAGCTTTGGGGCTAGCGGGGGGGTCACAGATACGCAGTATTTT; CDR3aa: CASSFGASGGVTDTQYF
d_gene: .; len: 14; v_gene: TRBV9; j_gene: TRBJ1-5; abundance: few; CDR3nt: TGTGCCAGCAGCGTAGCTCATAGCAATCAGCCCCAGCATTTT; CDR3aa: CASSVAHSNQPQHF
d_gene: TRBD1; len: 14; v_gene: TRBV6-1; j_gene: TRBJ1-4; abundance: .; CDR3nt: TGTGCCAGCAAGGCAGGGGGCAATAATGAAAAACTGTTTTTT; CDR3aa: CASKAGGNNEKLFF
d_gene: .; len: 14; v_gene: TRBV6-5; j_gene: TRBJ2-4; abundance: .; CDR3nt: .; CDR3aa: CASSSSDRTYEQYF
d_gene: TRBD1; len: 15; v_gene: TRBV5-1; j_gene: TRBJ2-3; abundance: .; CDR3nt: TGCGCCAGCAGCTTGCGAGGACAGGGAGCAGATACGCAGTATTTT; CDR3aa: CASSLRGQGADTQYF
d_gene: TRBD2; len: 13; v_gene: TRBV20-1; j_gene: TRBJ2-7; abundance: few; CDR3nt: TGCAGTGCTAGCGAACGGGGGGTCTACGAGCAGTACTTC; CDR3aa: CSASERGVYEQYF
d_gene: TRBD2; len: 14; v_gene: TRBV20-1; j_gene: TRBJ2-7; abundance: few; CDR3nt: TGCAGTGCTTATAGCGGGGGGGCCTCAAACGAGCAGTACTTC; CDR3aa: CSAYSGGASNEQYF
d_gene: .; len: 15; v_gene: TRBV20-1; j_gene: TRBJ1-5; abundance: .; CDR3nt: TGCAGTGCTAGAGATGTCAAGAGGAACCATCAGCCCCAGCATTTT; CDR3aa: CSARDVKRNHQPQHF
d_gene: .; len: 16; v_gene: TRBV7-3; j_gene: TRBJ2-1; abundance: .; CDR3nt: TGTGCCAGCAGCACAGGGGAGGTTAGAGGTTACAATGAGCAGTTCTTC; CDR3aa: CASSTGEVRGYNEQFF
d_gene: .; len: 14; v_gene: TRBV12-3/TRBV12-4; j_gene: TRBJ2-7; abundance: .; CDR3nt: TGTGTCAGCAGTTTAGGGGTTGGGTACAATGAGCAGTACTTC; CDR3aa: CVSSLGVGYNEQYF
d_gene: TRBD1; len: 14; v_gene: TRBV3-1; j_gene: TRBJ1-1; abundance: .; CDR3nt: TGTGCCAGCAGCCAGGAGGGGGCGGACACTGAAGCTTTCTTT; CDR3aa: CASSQEGADTEAFF
d_gene: TRBD1; len: 15; v_gene: TRBV12-3/TRBV12-4; j_gene: TRBJ1-1; abundance: few; CDR3nt: TGTGCCAGCAGTCCCCAAGACAGGGGTGACACTGAAGCTTTCTTT; CDR3aa: CASSPQDRGDTEAFF
d_gene: .; len: 17; v_gene: TRBV27; j_gene: TRBJ2-1; abundance: .; CDR3nt: TGTGCCAGCAGTTTATCGAGGGTCGGACAACGCAACAATGAGCAGTTCTTC; CDR3aa: CASSLSRVGQRNNEQFF
d_gene: TRBD1; len: 16; v_gene: TRBV6-6; j_gene: TRBJ2-7; abundance: many; CDR3nt: TGTGCCAGCAGTTACTCGAGGGACAGCAATACCTACGAGCAGTACTTC; CDR3aa: CASSYSRDSNTYEQYF
d_gene: .; len: 14; v_gene: TRBV20-1; j_gene: TRBJ1-2; abundance: few; CDR3nt: TGCAGTGCTAGAGATATTCCAGGGAGAGGTGGCTACACCTTC; CDR3aa: CSARDIPGRGGYTF
d_gene: TRBD1; len: 14; v_gene: TRBV5-1; j_gene: TRBJ2-5; abundance: few; CDR3nt: TGCGCCAGCAGCGATCTGGGACAGGAAGAGACCCAGTACTTC; CDR3aa: CASSDLGQEETQYF
d_gene: .; len: 13; v_gene: TRBV30; j_gene: TRBJ2-7; abundance: .; CDR3nt: TGTGCCTGGTTGCCTAGGGGAGGCCACGAGCAGTACTTC; CDR3aa: CAWLPRGGHEQYF
d_gene: TRBD1; len: 17; v_gene: TRBV5-1; j_gene: TRBJ1-4; abundance: .; CDR3nt: TGCGCCAGCAGCCCTTTCGAAGCGACAGGGTCTAATGAAAAACTGTTTTTT; CDR3aa: CASSPFEATGSNEKLFF
d_gene: .; len: 15; v_gene: TRBV15; j_gene: TRBJ1-4; abundance: .; CDR3nt: TGTGCCACCAGCAGAGAGAGGGGACCTAATGAAAAACTGTTTTTT; CDR3aa: CATSRERGPNEKLFF
d_gene: .; len: 14; v_gene: TRBV12-3/TRBV12-4; j_gene: TRBJ1-4; abundance: few; CDR3nt: TGTGCCAGCAGTTTACAGGGACCAAAGGAAAAACTGTTTTTT; CDR3aa: CASSLQGPKEKLFF
d_gene: TRBD2; len: 14; v_gene: TRBV20-1; j_gene: TRBJ2-1; abundance: .; CDR3nt: TGCAGTGCTAGTTCCAGCGGGAGGGACAATGAGCAGTTCTTC; CDR3aa: CSASSSGRDNEQFF
d_gene: TRBD2; len: 16; v_gene: TRBV7-9; j_gene: TRBJ2-7; abundance: .; CDR3nt: TGTGCCAGCAGCTCTTACTCTAGCGGGAGCTCCTACGAGCAGTACTTC; CDR3aa: CASSSYSSGSSYEQYF
d_gene: .; len: 16; v_gene: TRBV7-9; j_gene: TRBJ2-7; abundance: .; CDR3nt: TGTGCCAGCAGCCCGAACGACAAACAGAGCTCCTACGAGCAGTACTTC; CDR3aa: CASSPNDKQSSYEQYF
d_gene: TRBD2; len: 17; v_gene: TRBV4-2; j_gene: TRBJ2-1; abundance: .; CDR3nt: TGTGCCAGCAGCCAAGAAAGCCTAGCGGGGGGTAACAATGAGCAGTTCTTC; CDR3aa: CASSQESLAGGNNEQFF
d_gene: .; len: 13; v_gene: TRBV5-4; j_gene: TRBJ1-5; abundance: .; CDR3nt: TGTGCCGGCAAAGGGGGTAGAAATCAGCCCCAGCATTTT; CDR3aa: CAGKGGRNQPQHF
d_gene: .; len: 14; v_gene: TRBV3-1; j_gene: TRBJ1-6; abundance: few; CDR3nt: TGTGCCAGCAGCCGGGCATTAGGAGATTCACCCCTCCACTTT; CDR3aa: CASSRALGDSPLHF
d_gene: .; len: 13; v_gene: TRBV12-3/TRBV12-4; j_gene: TRBJ2-7; abundance: many; CDR3nt: TGTGCCAGCAGTTTAGGGAACTCCTACGAGCAGTACTTC; CDR3aa: CASSLGNSYEQYF
d_gene: TRBD1; len: 19; v_gene: TRBV4-2; j_gene: TRBJ2-4; abundance: few; CDR3nt: TGTGCCAGCAGCCAAGGAAGTAGCCAGGGACAGGGGATTTTCAATGAGCAGTACTTC; CDR3aa: CASSQGSSQGQGIFNEQYF
d_gene: TRBD1; len: 17; v_gene: TRBV10-3; j_gene: TRBJ2-2; abundance: .; CDR3nt: TGTGCCATCAGCGAAAAGACCGGGACAGAAATTGGCGGGGAGCTGTTTTTT; CDR3aa: CAISEKTGTEIGGELFF
d_gene: .; len: 15; v_gene: TRBV7-2; j_gene: TRBJ2-7; abundance: few; CDR3nt: TGTGCCAGCAGCCCGGGGACTCGTATCAGTAATGAGCAGTACTTC; CDR3aa: CASSPGTRISNEQYF
d_gene: .; len: 15; v_gene: TRBV4-3; j_gene: TRBJ2-7; abundance: .; CDR3nt: TGCGCCAGCAGCCAAGACGATTCAGGGAACTACGAGCAGTACTTC; CDR3aa: CASSQDDSGNYEQYF
d_gene: .; len: 13; v_gene: TRBV7-3; j_gene: TRBJ2-1; abundance: .; CDR3nt: TGTGCCAGCAGCCCCACCGATTTGGGGGAGCAGTTCTTC; CDR3aa: CASSPTDLGEQFF
d_gene: .; len: 17; v_gene: TRBV4-1; j_gene: TRBJ2-4; abundance: .; CDR3nt: TGCGCCAGCAGCCAAATGTCCCAGGGGCTAGCCAAAAACATTCAGTACTTC; CDR3aa: CASSQMSQGLAKNIQYF
d_gene: .; len: 13; v_gene: TRBV6-5; j_gene: TRBJ2-1; abundance: .; CDR3nt: TGTGCCAGCAGCCGGGCTAAGGTCAATGAGCAGTTCTTC; CDR3aa: CASSRAKVNEQFF
d_gene: TRBD1; len: 14; v_gene: TRBV20-1; j_gene: TRBJ2-7; abundance: few; CDR3nt: TGCAGTGCCCAACGAGCGAGGGGGCCCCGCGAGCAGTACTTC; CDR3aa: CSAQRARGPREQYF
d_gene: TRBD2; len: 16; v_gene: TRBV12-3/TRBV12-4; j_gene: TRBJ2-2; abundance: .; CDR3nt: TGTGCCAGCAGGGCCACTAGCGGGGGGGCCACCGGGGAGCTGTTTTTT; CDR3aa: CASRATSGGATGELFF
d_gene: .; len: 11; v_gene: TRBV29-1; j_gene: TRBJ2-7; abundance: few; CDR3nt: TGCAGCGTACTAAAGCGGGACGAGCAGTACTTC; CDR3aa: CSVLKRDEQYF
d_gene: .; len: 13; v_gene: TRBV18; j_gene: TRBJ2-5; abundance: .; CDR3nt: TGTGCCAGCTCACCACAGGGTTACGAGACCCAGTACTTC; CDR3aa: CASSPQGYETQYF
d_gene: .; len: 12; v_gene: TRBV20-1; j_gene: TRBJ1-1; abundance: .; CDR3nt: TGCAGTGCTAGGACAACGAACACTGAAGCTTTCTTT; CDR3aa: CSARTTNTEAFF
d_gene: TRBD1; len: 15; v_gene: TRBV7-2; j_gene: TRBJ2-7; abundance: few; CDR3nt: TGTGCCAGCAGCTTATCGGGACAGGGTTACAATGAGCAGTACTTC; CDR3aa: CASSLSGQGYNEQYF
d_gene: .; len: 15; v_gene: TRBV7-2; j_gene: TRBJ1-5; abundance: .; CDR3nt: TGTGCCAGCAGCTTAGAAGGGAGCGAGAATCAGCCCCAGCATTTT; CDR3aa: CASSLEGSENQPQHF
d_gene: TRBD1; len: 14; v_gene: TRBV5-6; j_gene: TRBJ1-6; abundance: few; CDR3nt: TGTGCCAGCAGCCCGGGACAGTGGAATTCACCCCTCCACTTT; CDR3aa: CASSPGQWNSPLHF
d_gene: .; len: 16; v_gene: TRBV7-8; j_gene: TRBJ1-6; abundance: many; CDR3nt: TGTGCCAGCAGCTTAGCGAGTGGGAGACCAAATTCACCCCTCCACTTT; CDR3aa: CASSLASGRPNSPLHF
d_gene: TRBD1; len: 17; v_gene: TRBV5-1; j_gene: TRBJ2-3; abundance: few; CDR3nt: TGCGCCAGCAGCTCACCCCGGGACAGGGGGCGCCCAGATACGCAGTATTTT; CDR3aa: CASSSPRDRGRPDTQYF
d_gene: .; len: 17; v_gene: TRBV4-3; j_gene: TRBJ1-5; abundance: few; CDR3nt: TGCGCCAGCAGCCAGGGACCCTGGACTCCGAGGAATCAGCCCCAGCATTTT; CDR3aa: CASSQGPWTPRNQPQHF
d_gene: TRBD2; len: 16; v_gene: TRBV7-3; j_gene: TRBJ2-3; abundance: many; CDR3nt: TGTGCCAGCAGCTTCAATCTAGCGGGTAGCACAGATACGCAGTATTTT; CDR3aa: CASSFNLAGSTDTQYF
d_gene: TRBD1; len: 15; v_gene: TRBV28; j_gene: TRBJ2-1; abundance: .; CDR3nt: TGTGCCAGCAGTTTAGTCCGACAGGGTTACAATGAGCAGTTCTTC; CDR3aa: CASSLVRQGYNEQFF
d_gene: TRBD1; len: 16; v_gene: TRBV7-2; j_gene: TRBJ1-2; abundance: once; CDR3nt: TGTGCCAGCAGCTTAGCAAAGACAGGGGGCGCGTCTGGCTACACCTTC; CDR3aa: CASSLAKTGGASGYTF